Listed below are T cell receptor beta chains from one sample, sequenced in a study of T-cell memory formation after mild COVID-19. MiXCR, run by TCRdb on the 5' RACE reads, gives a single entry per CDR3 protein. The sample lists 500,000 to 550,000 distinct CDR3 sequences; roughly 22% were seen once. Sequencing was carried out using PBMCs or a T cell subset sorted from them (not recorded which). These receptors all stem from an adult woman who had mild COVID-19 (a few samples of this study predate the infection). Cell type and time point are not known. Both conserved end residues are part of each CDR3. The order of the fields is V gene, clone size, J gene, D gene, CDR3 protein, CDR3 DNA. A D gene is named only where the DNA matches it firmly. The size of a clone is reported for some rows only, either as once, few or many, or as a class for expanded clones.

v_call: TRBV30; clone_size: many; j_call: TRBJ2-2; d_call: NA; cdr3_aa: CAWMAGRLTGELFF; cdr3_nt: TGTGCCTGGATGGCGGGACGTTTGACCGGGGAGCTGTTTTTT
v_call: TRBV20-1; clone_size: NA; j_call: TRBJ2-7; d_call: NA; cdr3_aa: CSASSGLEQYF; cdr3_nt: TGCAGTGCTAGTTCGGGGCTCGAGCAGTACTTC
v_call: TRBV5-1; clone_size: many; j_call: TRBJ2-5; d_call: TRBD2; cdr3_aa: CASSLDLAGGGETQYF; cdr3_nt: TGCGCCAGCAGCTTGGATCTAGCGGGAGGAGGGGAGACCCAGTACTTC
v_call: TRBV6-5; clone_size: few; j_call: TRBJ2-3; d_call: NA; cdr3_aa: CASSYVSVGLTDTQYF; cdr3_nt: TGTGCCAGCAGTTACGTTAGCGTGGGACTCACAGATACGCAGTATTTT
v_call: TRBV7-9; clone_size: NA; j_call: TRBJ2-7; d_call: NA; cdr3_aa: CASSFGQPEQYF; cdr3_nt: TGTGCCAGCAGTTTCGGACAGCCCGAGCAGTACTTC
v_call: TRBV5-1; clone_size: once; j_call: TRBJ1-4; d_call: NA; cdr3_aa: CASSLGPDEKLFF; cdr3_nt: TGCGCCAGCAGTTTGGGACCTGATGAAAAACTGTTTTTT
v_call: TRBV7-8; clone_size: NA; j_call: TRBJ2-7; d_call: NA; cdr3_aa: CASSYLASLYSYEQYF; cdr3_nt: TGTGCCAGCTCCTATCTCGCTAGCCTATACTCCTACGAGCAGTACTTC
v_call: TRBV2; clone_size: NA; j_call: TRBJ2-1; d_call: NA; cdr3_aa: CASSESGIGGAANNEQFF; cdr3_nt: TGTGCCAGCAGTGAATCGGGGATTGGGGGGGCCGCAAACAATGAGCAGTTCTTC
v_call: TRBV25-1; clone_size: NA; j_call: TRBJ1-1; d_call: TRBD1; cdr3_aa: CASTNTGARNTEAFF; cdr3_nt: TGTGCCTCCACGAATACAGGGGCCCGGAACACTGAAGCTTTCTTT
v_call: TRBV9; clone_size: NA; j_call: TRBJ2-1; d_call: TRBD2; cdr3_aa: CASSVGDSGLVGNEQFF; cdr3_nt: TGTGCCAGCAGCGTAGGAGATAGCGGGTTGGTAGGCAATGAGCAGTTCTTC
v_call: TRBV5-1; clone_size: NA; j_call: TRBJ2-7; d_call: NA; cdr3_aa: CASSSWTAPGEQYF; cdr3_nt: TGCGCCAGCAGCTCCTGGACGGCCCCAGGCGAGCAGTACTTC
v_call: TRBV5-1; clone_size: NA; j_call: TRBJ2-6; d_call: TRBD1; cdr3_aa: CASSLDTGTGRPGANVLTF; cdr3_nt: TGCGCCAGCAGCTTGGACACCGGGACAGGGCGACCTGGGGCCAACGTCCTGACTTTC
v_call: TRBV3-1; clone_size: few; j_call: TRBJ2-2; d_call: TRBD1; cdr3_aa: CASSPRTGEGAGELFF; cdr3_nt: TGTGCCAGCAGCCCTCGGACAGGGGAGGGTGCCGGGGAGCTGTTTTTT
v_call: TRBV7-6; clone_size: few; j_call: TRBJ2-2; d_call: TRBD1; cdr3_aa: CASSLAGQGADTGELFF; cdr3_nt: TGTGCCAGCAGCTTAGCGGGACAGGGGGCAGACACCGGGGAGCTGTTTTTT
v_call: TRBV7-2; clone_size: few; j_call: TRBJ1-1; d_call: NA; cdr3_aa: CASSLVLEVNTEAFF; cdr3_nt: TGTGCCAGCAGCTTAGTGCTGGAGGTGAACACTGAAGCTTTCTTT
v_call: TRBV7-9; clone_size: many; j_call: TRBJ2-3; d_call: NA; cdr3_aa: CASSLAGVTDTQYF; cdr3_nt: TGTGCCAGCAGCTTGGCAGGGGTCACAGATACGCAGTATTTT
v_call: TRBV7-8; clone_size: NA; j_call: TRBJ2-7; d_call: TRBD1; cdr3_aa: CASSLGATGTGKSYEQYF; cdr3_nt: TGTGCCAGCAGCCTTGGGGCTACCGGGACAGGAAAATCCTACGAGCAGTACTTC
v_call: TRBV30; clone_size: once; j_call: TRBJ1-2; d_call: TRBD1; cdr3_aa: CAWSLRGTGGGGYTF; cdr3_nt: TGTGCCTGGAGTTTAAGAGGGACAGGGGGCGGTGGCTACACCTTC
v_call: TRBV7-9; clone_size: NA; j_call: TRBJ2-2; d_call: NA; cdr3_aa: CASSAPDSLPNTGELFF; cdr3_nt: TGTGCCAGCAGCGCGCCAGACAGCTTACCGAACACCGGGGAGCTGTTTTTT
v_call: TRBV24-1; clone_size: NA; j_call: TRBJ2-2; d_call: TRBD1; cdr3_aa: CATSDPDRGKELFF; cdr3_nt: TGTGCCACCAGTGATCCTGACAGGGGAAAGGAGCTGTTTTTT
v_call: TRBV9; clone_size: NA; j_call: TRBJ1-2; d_call: NA; cdr3_aa: CASSVDPGTDYGYTF; cdr3_nt: TGTGCCAGCAGCGTAGACCCAGGAACCGATTATGGCTACACCTTC
v_call: TRBV7-9; clone_size: NA; j_call: TRBJ1-5; d_call: NA; cdr3_aa: CASSLAGTSNQPQHF; cdr3_nt: TGTGCCAGCAGCTTAGCGGGTACTAGCAATCAGCCCCAGCATTTT
v_call: TRBV24-1; clone_size: NA; j_call: TRBJ2-2; d_call: NA; cdr3_aa: CATSDPRDLNTGELFF; cdr3_nt: TGTGCCACCAGTGATCCCAGGGACCTGAACACCGGGGAGCTGTTTTTT
v_call: TRBV30; clone_size: few; j_call: TRBJ1-1; d_call: NA; cdr3_aa: CAWSHGRNTEAFF; cdr3_nt: TGTGCCTGGAGTCATGGCCGGAACACTGAAGCTTTCTTT
v_call: TRBV27; clone_size: NA; j_call: TRBJ2-3; d_call: NA; cdr3_aa: CASSFQQTPGPGADTQYF; cdr3_nt: TGTGCCAGCAGTTTCCAGCAGACACCGGGACCTGGGGCAGATACGCAGTATTTT
v_call: TRBV20-1; clone_size: NA; j_call: TRBJ1-1; d_call: NA; cdr3_aa: CSAERGAGAFF; cdr3_nt: TGCAGTGCTGAACGGGGTGCGGGAGCTTTCTTT
v_call: TRBV30; clone_size: few; j_call: TRBJ1-5; d_call: TRBD1; cdr3_aa: CAWSHSTGNQPQHF; cdr3_nt: TGTGCCTGGAGCCATTCGACAGGGAATCAGCCCCAGCATTTT
v_call: TRBV12-3/TRBV12-4; clone_size: few; j_call: TRBJ2-1; d_call: TRBD2; cdr3_aa: CASSSAGTSGYNEQFF; cdr3_nt: TGTGCCAGCAGTTCCGCTGGGACTAGCGGCTACAATGAGCAGTTCTTC
v_call: TRBV6-2/TRBV6-3; clone_size: NA; j_call: TRBJ2-1; d_call: TRBD1; cdr3_aa: CASQGARFLAYNEQFF; cdr3_nt: TGTGCCAGTCAGGGGGCTAGGTTTCTAGCCTACAATGAGCAGTTCTTC
v_call: TRBV6-6; clone_size: few; j_call: TRBJ2-1; d_call: TRBD2; cdr3_aa: CASSQVAGSSYNEQFF; cdr3_nt: TGTGCCAGCAGTCAGGTAGCGGGGAGCTCCTACAATGAGCAGTTCTTC
v_call: TRBV15; clone_size: NA; j_call: TRBJ1-1; d_call: NA; cdr3_aa: CATSREVGSTEAFF; cdr3_nt: TGTGCCACCAGCAGAGAGGTGGGGTCCACTGAAGCTTTCTTT
v_call: TRBV15; clone_size: few; j_call: TRBJ2-5; d_call: TRBD1; cdr3_aa: CATSSRTGTGQYF; cdr3_nt: TGTGCCACCAGCTCCCGGACAGGGACAGGGCAGTACTTC
v_call: TRBV6-6; clone_size: NA; j_call: TRBJ1-1; d_call: NA; cdr3_aa: CAGGVNMNTEAFF; cdr3_nt: TGTGCCGGGGGAGTGAACATGAACACTGAAGCTTTCTTT
v_call: TRBV6-6; clone_size: NA; j_call: TRBJ2-1; d_call: NA; cdr3_aa: CASSYPPEENEQFF; cdr3_nt: TGTGCCAGCAGTTACCCTCCAGAGGAGAATGAGCAGTTCTTC
v_call: TRBV7-9; clone_size: NA; j_call: TRBJ2-2; d_call: TRBD2; cdr3_aa: CASSFRTSGPNTGELFF; cdr3_nt: TGTGCCAGCAGCTTCCGGACTAGCGGACCGAACACCGGGGAGCTGTTTTTT